A selection of T cell receptor beta chains follows, all from one sample in a study of cytomegalovirus exposure and HLA in healthy donors. The data were produced by immunoSEQ multiplex PCR, yet TCRdb's version contains in-frame clones alone and is incomplete. The table has approximately 170,000 clones, roughly 79% seen once. What was sequenced was PBMCs. All receptors derive from a woman in her 40s in good health and CMV-seropositive. Both conserved end residues are part of each CDR3. A D gene is named only where the DNA matches it firmly. Clone size is shown for a subset of rows, as once, few, many or a class of expanded clone.

TRBV27	TRBJ1-1	.	TRBD1	CASSSPFSRGEAFF	TGTGCCAGCAGTTCACCCTTTTCCAGGGGGGAGGCTTTCTTT
TRBV6-1	TRBJ1-2	.	.	CASSDDSYYGYTF	TGTGCCAGCAGTGATGACAGCTACTATGGCTACACCTTC
TRBV7-6	TRBJ2-1	.	.	CASSLVPRDEQFF	TGTGCCAGCAGCTTAGTTCCGAGGGATGAGCAGTTCTTC
TRBV13	TRBJ2-1	.	TRBD1	CASSYTRGPLNEQFF	TGTGCCAGCAGCTATACAAGGGGGCCGTTGAATGAGCAGTTCTTC
TRBV4-2	TRBJ2-4	once	.	CASSQDWRQGTKNIQYF	TGTGCCAGCAGCCAAGATTGGCGCCAGGGAACCAAAAACATTCAGTACTTC
TRBV25-1	TRBJ2-3	.	.	CASSELGDLTDTQYF	TGTGCCAGCAGTGAATTAGGGGATCTTACAGATACGCAGTATTTT
TRBV19	TRBJ1-3	.	TRBD1	CASMDRASSGNTIYF	TGTGCCAGTATGGACAGGGCCAGCTCTGGAAACACCATATATTTT
TRBV5-4	TRBJ1-2	once	TRBD1	CASSFDRANYGYTF	TGTGCCAGCAGCTTTGACAGGGCGAACTATGGCTACACCTTC
TRBV19	TRBJ1-1	.	.	CASSIVAGIPEAFF	TGTGCCAGTAGTATAGTAGCGGGGATCCCTGAAGCTTTCTTT
TRBV6-6	TRBJ2-7	.	TRBD1	CASRGQFYEQYF	TGTGCCAGCAGGGGACAGTTCTACGAGCAGTACTTC
TRBV19	TRBJ1-1	.	.	CASSTQQGSMNTEAFF	TGTGCCAGTAGTACACAACAGGGATCCATGAACACTGAAGCTTTCTTT
TRBV5-1	TRBJ2-6	.	.	CASSLGGVSGANGLTF	TGCGCCAGCAGCTTGGGTGGGGTCTCTGGGGCCAACGGCCTGACTTTC
TRBV5-1	TRBJ2-3	.	TRBD1	CASSPGQSDTQYF	TGCGCCAGCAGCCCGGGACAGTCGGATACGCAGTATTTT
TRBV4-1	TRBJ1-1	.	TRBD1	CASIGTGALEAFF	TGCGCCAGCATCGGGACAGGGGCCCTTGAAGCTTTCTTT
TRBV7-3	TRBJ1-2	.	.	CASSLNPQVYGYTF	TGTGCCAGCAGCTTAAACCCACAGGTCTATGGCTACACCTTC
TRBV6-5	TRBJ1-4	.	TRBD1	CASSRQGGGEKLFF	TGTGCCAGCAGTCGACAGGGGGGAGGTGAAAAACTGTTTTTT
TRBV2	TRBJ2-5	.	.	CASSEGASFETQYF	TGTGCCAGCAGTGAAGGGGCTAGCTTTGAGACCCAGTACTTC
TRBV6-5	TRBJ1-2	once	.	CASSLPGMEGYTF	TGTGCCAGCAGTCTCCCAGGGATGGAGGGCTACACCTTC
TRBV28	TRBJ1-2	.	TRBD1	CASSDPGQGRMLYGYTF	TGTGCCAGCAGTGACCCGGGACAGGGGAGGATGCTCTATGGCTACACCTTC
TRBV7-2	TRBJ1-6	few	TRBD1	CASSHNGQVNSPLHF	TGTGCCAGCAGCCACAACGGACAGGTTAATTCACCCCTCCACTTT
TRBV19	TRBJ2-7	.	TRBD1	CASGFTGATYEQYF	TGTGCCAGCGGATTTACAGGGGCTACCTACGAGCAGTACTTC
TRBV18	TRBJ2-4	.	TRBD1	CASSQGTGEYF	TGTGCCAGCTCACAGGGGACAGGGGAGTACTTC
TRBV11-2	TRBJ1-1	.	.	CASSFGRRLNTEAFF	TGTGCCAGCAGCTTTGGGCGGAGGTTGAACACTGAAGCTTTCTTT
TRBV27	TRBJ1-5	.	.	CASSLAGQPQHF	TGTGCCAGCAGTTTAGCAGGTCAGCCCCAGCATTTT
TRBV6-5	TRBJ1-6	.	TRBD1	CASSRDRGNSPLHF	TGTGCCAGCAGCAGGGACAGGGGTAATTCACCCCTCCACTTT
TRBV2	TRBJ1-4	.	.	CASRDSGNEKLFF	TGTGCCAGCAGGGACAGTGGAAATGAAAAACTGTTTTTT
TRBV6-5	TRBJ1-4	.	.	CASSYSTPGDEKLFF	TGTGCCAGCAGTTACTCGACACCTGGTGACGAAAAACTGTTTTTT
TRBV30	TRBJ2-2	.	TRBD2	CAWGYDRWAGANTGELFF	TGTGCCTGGGGGTACGATCGGTGGGCGGGGGCGAACACCGGGGAGCTGTTTTTT
TRBV5-1	TRBJ2-3	.	.	CASSLNGNTDTQYF	TGCGCCAGCAGCCTCAACGGGAACACAGATACGCAGTATTTT
TRBV6-5	TRBJ1-2	.	.	CASRAGVSGGYTF	TGTGCCAGCAGGGCCGGAGTTTCGGGGGGCTACACCTTC
TRBV30	TRBJ2-7	.	TRBD2	CAWSPPRGALSYEQYF	TGTGCCTGGAGTCCGCCGCGGGGGGCCCTCTCCTACGAGCAGTACTTC